Shown below are 26 T cell receptor beta chains from a single sample sequenced in a study of shared clonotypes between healthy human individuals. Sequencing used immunoSEQ multiplex PCR; TCRdb keeps in-frame clones, though not all of them. The sample holds under 2,500,000 clones, nearly 97% seen once. Sequenced input: naive CD4+ T cells sorted from blood. Subset of the sample: CD45RA+ positively selected. The receptors originated from a young man in good health.

This clone was observed a handful of times. The J gene is TRBJ1-2, the V gene TRBV7-9; 7 bases are a match to TRBD1. CDR1 and CDR2 from the germline V gene are SEHNR and FQNEAQ (reference sequence). Trimming removed 5 bases from V and 8 bases from J; junction bases left unmatched: 11. The CDR3 length is 14 residues. CDR3 residues: CASSTRQGMSGYTF. CDR3 nucleotides: TGTGCCAGCAGCACGAGACAGGGAATGAGCGGCTACACCTTC. Filled out from reference TRBV7-9 and TRBJ1-2, the complete variable domain reads DTGVSQNPRHKITKRGQNVTFRCDPISEHNRLYWYRQTLGQGPEFLTYFQNEAQLEKSRLLSDRFSAERPKGSFSTLEIQRTEQGDSAMYLCASSTRQGMSGYTFGSGTRLTVV.

The genes are TRBV7-8 and TRBJ2-7, with a weak D call TRBD2 (6 bases). CDR3 length equals 14 residues. Germline CDR1 reads SGHVS; CDR2 reads FQNEAQ. The V and J ends lost 5 bases and 3 bases respectively, with 14 bases between them. CDR3 nucleotide sequence: TGTGCCAGCAGCCCCGGGAGTCCGATCTACGAGCAGTACTTC. As protein: CASSPGSPIYEQYF.

The V and J genes are TRBV6-1 and TRBJ1-5; TRBD1 aligns across 11 bases. The CDR3 is made up of 15 amino acids. The junction had 6 bases not matched to a gene; V was cut back by 8 bases and J by 3 bases. Germline V gene lookup returns CDR1 MNHNS and CDR2 SASEGT. The CDR3 loop is CASERDRGFNQPQHF. DNA of the CDR3: TGTGCCAGCGAGCGGGACAGGGGGTTCAATCAGCCCCAGCATTTT.

The CDR3: CASSLNRLNTEAFF. The DNA of the CDR3 is TGTGCCAGCAGCTTGAACAGGCTGAACACTGAAGCTTTCTTT. This chain connects TRBV11-2 to TRBJ1-1, with D perhaps matching TRBD1 (5 bases). Trimming took off 3 bases at V and 0 bases at J, with 8 bases between the two ends. The V gene's germline CDR1 is SGHAT and CDR2 FQNNGV. The CDR3 is made up of 14 amino acids.

This chain uses TRBV30 with TRBJ1-4, with a possible D match to TRBD1 (5 bases). This CDR3 is 12 amino acids long. Per germline, CDR1 GTSNPN and CDR2 SVGIG (reference sequence). Deletions cut 4 bases from V and 8 bases from J, with 11 bases between. The CDR3 DNA follows: TGTGCCTGGACCATCGGGGGGGAAAAACTGTTTTTT. Translated, it gives CAWTIGGEKLFF.

V usage is TRBV7-8 and J usage is TRBJ2-3; 10 bases map to TRBD2. The ends lost 7 bases at V and 2 bases at J; junction bases unmatched: 9. CDR1 is SGHVS, CDR2 FQNEAQ, per germline. The CDR3 runs to 16 residues. Written as DNA, the CDR3 is TGTGCCAGCATCGACCTAGCGGGGGTAAACACAGATACGCAGTATTTT. Protein: CASIDLAGVNTDTQYF.

This clone was observed once. The chain combines TRBV7-6 with TRBJ2-1; 9 bases fit TRBD2. Germline assignment: CDR1 SGHVS and CDR2 FNYEAQ. CDR3 length: 18 amino acids. V dropped 1 base and J dropped 0; count of bases not matched to a gene: 7. The CDR3 protein is CASSLGSSGNPSYNEQFF. CDR3 bases: TGTGCCAGCAGCTTAGGGTCTAGCGGGAATCCCTCCTACAATGAGCAGTTCTTC.

The sample holds a few counts of this clone. The rearrangement joins TRBV7-6 to TRBJ2-4; D call uncertain. This CDR3 is 13 amino acids long. Germline CDR1 and CDR2: SGHVS and FNYEAQ. V was clipped by 2 bases and J by 15 bases, with 17 bases between them. DNA for the CDR3: TGTGCCAGCAGCTTAATCTCATCCGAGAGGCCGTACTTC. Residues: CASSLISSERPYF.

On this clone itself: This CDR3 is also generated by other DNA sequences in the sample. The chain employs TRBV5-1 and TRBJ1-1; tentatively, D is TRBD1 (5 bases). The germline CDR1 and CDR2 sequences are SGHRS and YFSETQ. V lost 4 bases, J lost 1 base, and 8 bases lay in between. This CDR3 is 13 amino acids long. CDR3 sequence: CASSLDRNTEAFF. The CDR3 nucleotides are TGCGCCAGCAGCCTAGACAGGAACACTGAAGCTTTCTTT. The whole variable domain, filled in from reference TRBV5-1 and TRBJ1-1, reads KAGVTQTPRYLIKTRGQQVTLSCSPISGHRSVSWYQQTPGQGLQFLFEYFSETQRNKGNFPGRFSGRQFSNSRSEMNVSTLELGDSALYLCASSLDRNTEAFFGQGTRLTVV.

With respect to this clone: The sample holds other DNA sequences that translate to the same CDR3. The V gene is TRBV6-6, the J gene TRBJ1-1; D is perhaps TRBD1 (6 bases). The CDR3 sequence is 15 residues long. The germline V gene encodes CDR1 MNHNY and CDR2 SVGAGI (reference sequence). V dropped 0 bases and J dropped 4 bases, with 12 bases sitting between them. DNA for the CDR3: TGTGCCAGCAGTTACTCGAGGGGGGCGGGCACTGAAGCTTTCTTT. This codes for CASSYSRGAGTEAFF.

The chain couples TRBV30 to TRBJ1-1; 7 nucleotides agree with TRBD1. Germline values: CDR1 GTSNPN, CDR2 SVGIG (reference sequence). J lost 5 bases, V lost 5 bases, and 5 bases had no gene match. CDR3 length equals 12 residues. CDR3 bases: TGTGCCTGGGCAGGGGGTTATACTGAAGCTTTCTTT. It translates to CAWAGGYTEAFF.

The chain uses TRBV6-5 and TRBJ2-1, with D possibly TRBD2 on 7 matching bases. V lost 7 bases and J 2 bases, leaving 12 bases between the germline ends. Germline V gene data show CDR1 as MNHEY and CDR2 as SVGAGI. This CDR3 region has 14 residues. CDR3: CASMGGGPYNEQFF. Written as DNA, the CDR3 is TGTGCCAGCATGGGAGGGGGGCCCTACAATGAGCAGTTCTTC.

In the case of this clone: Other DNA sequences of this sample code for an identical CDR3. The CDR3 DNA is TGTGCCAGTAGTCCTACAGGTGACTACGAGCAGTACTTC. Translation: CASSPTGDYEQYF. The V call is TRBV19, the J call TRBJ2-7; D might be TRBD1 (5 bases). V lost 5 bases to trimming and J lost 3 bases, with 11 bases between them. The CDR3 extends over 13 amino acids. The germline CDR1 and CDR2 sequences are LNHDA and SQIVND (reference sequence).

This clone was picked up one time. The J gene is TRBJ2-1, the V gene TRBV18; D may be TRBD2 (5 bases). CDR1 is KGHSH, CDR2 LQKENI, per germline. V gave up 3 bases and J gave up 5 bases, with 17 bases separating them. This CDR3 has 16 amino acids. The CDR3 protein is CASSPPYGVGDNEQFF. The CDR3 DNA reads as TGTGCCAGCTCACCTCCCTACGGGGTTGGGGACAATGAGCAGTTCTTC.

V and J are TRBV5-4 and TRBJ2-2; a possible D gene is TRBD2 (5 bases). V was pared by 4 bases and J by 0 bases, with 13 bases between. CDR3 size: 16 residues. CDR1 is SGHNT, CDR2 YYREEE, per germline (reference sequence). The CDR3 reads CASSPAGISNTGELFF. The CDR3 region has the DNA TGTGCCAGCAGCCCAGCCGGGATTTCGAACACCGGGGAGCTGTTTTTT. The full variable domain, in which reference TRBV5-4 and TRBJ2-2 provide the parts outside the CDR3, is ETGVTQSPTHLIKTRGQQVTLRCSSQSGHNTVSWYQQALGQGPQFIFQYYREEENGRGNFPPRFSGLQFPNYSSELNVNALELDDSALYLCASSPAGISNTGELFFGEGSRLTVL.

This clone appeared a single time. This chain uses TRBV5-1 with TRBJ2-1; D is uncertain. Germline CDR1 SGHRS, CDR2 YFSETQ. Trimming removed 4 bases at V and 9 bases at J, with 14 bases between. The length of the CDR3 is 13 residues. CDR3 sequence: CASSRNSGGEQFF. As DNA, the CDR3 is TGCGCCAGCAGCCGAAATTCGGGCGGTGAGCAGTTCTTC.

The chain joins TRBV5-1 to TRBJ2-5, with 7 bases identical to TRBD1. Per the germline V gene, CDR1 is SGHRS and CDR2 is YFSETQ. Trimming removed 0 bases from V and 4 bases from J; junction bases left unmatched: 15. This CDR3 is built from 18 residues. For the CDR3, the DNA is TGCGCCAGCAGCTTGGAGGGCGATTCCCGGGACAGCTCAGAGACCCAGTACTTC. As protein: CASSLEGDSRDSSETQYF.

This sequence joins TRBV27 and TRBJ2-7; a possible D gene is TRBD1 (5 bases). The CDR3 is 16 amino acids. With 1 base removed from V and 2 bases from J, the gap between germline ends came to 15 bases. Looked up from germline, CDR1 is MNHEY and CDR2 is SMNVEV (reference sequence). The CDR3 loop is CASSLLRVQGTYEQYF. The CDR3 nucleotides are TGTGCCAGCAGTTTATTGCGCGTTCAGGGAACCTACGAGCAGTACTTC.

The V gene is TRBV7-2, the J gene TRBJ2-4, with 7 bases fitting TRBD1. There are 12 residues in the CDR3. Germline CDR1 is SGHTA and CDR2 is FQGNSA. V lost 5 bases and J lost 14; bases outside the gene matches: 9. CDR3 sequence: CASSHSTGFEYF. The CDR3 nucleotides are TGTGCCAGCAGCCACTCGACAGGGTTCGAGTACTTC.

The V and J genes are TRBV13 and TRBJ2-2; D possibly corresponds to TRBD2 (5 bases). Germline V CDR1 and CDR2: PRHDT, FYEKMQ (reference sequence). This CDR3 has 16 residues. Trimming took off 7 bases at V and 1 base at J, with 16 bases between the two ends. CDR3 in amino acids: CASTEMRAQNTGELFF. CDR3 bases: TGTGCCAGCACCGAGATGCGGGCCCAGAACACCGGGGAGCTGTTTTTT.

The chain couples TRBV4-1 to TRBJ2-7, with 10 nucleotides matching TRBD2. The germline V gene encodes CDR1 MGHRA and CDR2 YSYEKL. V was clipped by 0 bases and J by 1 base; unmatched bases: 3. This CDR3 contains 16 residues. The CDR3 coding sequence is TGCGCCAGCAGCCAAGAACCGGGACTAGCGTCCTACGAGCAGTACTTC. It encodes CASSQEPGLASYEQYF.

The chain employs TRBV29-1 and TRBJ2-7; D call uncertain. The germline V and J ends were trimmed by 7 bases and 3 bases, with 16 bases remaining between them. From germline, CDR1 is SQVTM and CDR2 ANQGSEA. The CDR3 covers 13 residues. CDR3 coding DNA: TGCAGCGCCGTCTTTAACACCCGCTACGAGCAGTACTTC. Its protein product is CSAVFNTRYEQYF.

The CDR3 here is CASSLGLAGVTETQYF. As DNA, the CDR3 is TGCGCCAGCAGCTTGGGACTAGCGGGAGTCACAGAGACCCAGTACTTC. The chain links TRBV5-1 to TRBJ2-5; 12 bases map to TRBD2. The germline V gene encodes CDR1 SGHRS and CDR2 YFSETQ. The CDR3 sequence is 16 residues long. J gave up 4 bases and V 0 bases, and 4 bases lay outside the gene matches.

The gene calls are TRBV6-4 and TRBJ1-4; 10 bases are shared with TRBD1. This CDR3 comprises 15 residues. CDR1 and CDR2 from the germline V gene are MRHNA and SNTAGT. Trimming at V came to 6 bases and at J to 8 bases, leaving 9 bases not matched to a gene. In nucleotides, the CDR3 is TGTGCCAGCAGGACCTCCGGGACAGGGGCCGAAAAACTGTTTTTT. Protein: CASRTSGTGAEKLFF.

This rearrangement joins TRBV5-1 to TRBJ2-1, with unresolved D. V was trimmed by 1 base and J by 1 base, leaving 6 bases between them. Germline V gene data show CDR1 as SGHRS and CDR2 as YFSETQ. The CDR3 has 14 amino acids. CDR3 nucleotide sequence: TGCGCCAGCAGCTTGATCGGGTCCTACAATGAGCAGTTCTTC. It is translated as CASSLIGSYNEQFF.

The chain recombines TRBV4-1 with TRBJ2-1; 10 bases are shared with TRBD2. Germline V gene sequence: CDR1 MGHRA, CDR2 YSYEKL. The V gene end was trimmed by 1 base and the J gene end by 7 bases; junction bases not matched to a gene: 13. The length of the CDR3 is 18 residues. CDR3 sequence (DNA): TGCGCCAGCAGCCAAGCCCAAAATCTAGCGGGAGCGGGGAATGAGCAGTTCTTC. Its protein product is CASSQAQNLAGAGNEQFF.